This entry lists 29 T cell receptor beta chains sequenced from one sample in a study of T-cell memory formation after mild COVID-19. TCRdb re-called the 5' RACE reads with MiXCR, one entry per CDR3 protein. Of under 450,000 distinct CDR3 sequences in the sample, less than 25% were seen once. The specimen was PBMCs or a T cell subset sorted from them (not recorded which). These receptors all stem from an adult woman who had mild COVID-19 (a few samples of this study predate the infection). Cell type and time point are not known.

At least ten counts were recorded for this clonotype. V and J are TRBV7-2 and TRBJ1-5; 8 bases are a match to TRBD1. Trimming removed 6 bases from V and 9 bases from J; junction bases left unmatched: 10. The CDR3 has 14 residues. Germline loops: CDR1 SGHTA, CDR2 FQGNSA. The CDR3 region is CASSLGTGGLPQHF. CDR3 DNA: TGTGCCAGCAGTCTGGGGACAGGCGGACTGCCCCAGCATTTT.

CDR3 amino acids: CASSDSWGADTQYF. CDR3 in DNA: TGTGCCAGCAGTGACTCATGGGGGGCAGATACGCAGTATTTT. The chain uses TRBV6-4 and TRBJ2-3; TRBD2 is a possible D gene (6 bases). The germline V gene has CDR1 MRHNA and CDR2 SNTAGT. This CDR3 is 14 amino acids long. The ends were cut back, 0 bases at V and 4 bases at J, with 8 bases in the middle.

This clonotype has more than one count but fewer than ten. V gene TRBV29-1 combines with J gene TRBJ2-3, with D perhaps TRBD1 (5 bases). Germline lookup yields CDR1 SQVTM and CDR2 ANQGSEA. The CDR3 is 14 residues long. V dropped 5 bases and J dropped 0 bases, with 12 bases sitting between them. DNA for the CDR3: TGCAGCGTTTATCGGTGGGGCAGCACAGATACGCAGTATTTT. It yields the protein CSVYRWGSTDTQYF.

The gene calls are TRBV9 and TRBJ2-3; weak D call: TRBD2 (6 bases). Trimming pared 3 bases from V and 1 base from J, leaving 15 bases between. The CDR3 contains 16 residues. The germline V gene encodes CDR1 SGDLS and CDR2 YYNGEE. The CDR3 here is CASSAPRASGTDTQYF. The CDR3, as DNA: TGTGCCAGCAGCGCTCCTCGGGCTAGCGGCACAGATACGCAGTATTTT.

This clonotype was picked up a small number of times. The chain links TRBV7-2 to TRBJ2-7; TRBD2 matches at 8 bases. The CDR3 covers 16 residues. Germline V gene sequence: CDR1 SGHTA, CDR2 FQGNSA. J gave up 4 bases and V 5 bases, and 13 bases lay outside the gene matches. CDR3 amino acids: CASSKGGIAGSYEQYF. DNA of the CDR3: TGTGCCAGCAGCAAAGGGGGAATAGCGGGATCGTACGAGCAGTACTTC.

The V call is TRBV18, the J call TRBJ2-3, with 9 bases lining up with TRBD1. The CDR3 is 17 amino acids. Germline-derived CDR1 and CDR2 are KGHSH and LQKENI. J gave up 1 base and V 1 base, and 6 bases lay outside the gene matches. The CDR3 bases are TGTGCCAGCTCACCACAAATGGGACAGGGAGGCACAGATACGCAGTATTTT. Amino acids: CASSPQMGQGGTDTQYF. The full variable domain, rest sourced from reference TRBV18 and TRBJ2-3, is NAGVMQNPRHLVRRRGQEARLRCSPMKGHSHVYWYRQLPEEGLKFMVYLQKENIIDESGMPKERFSAEFPKEGPSILRIQQVVRGDSAAYFCASSPQMGQGGTDTQYFGPGTRLTVL.

The genes are TRBV24-1 and TRBJ1-2, with 7 bases fitting TRBD1. In germline, CDR1 is KGHDR, CDR2 SFDVKD. The CDR3 runs to 16 residues. With 4 bases clipped from V and 4 bases from J, the junction kept 11 bases outside the gene matches. This chain's CDR3 is CATSEGDSPLLYGYTF. The CDR3 DNA follows: TGTGCCACCAGTGAGGGGGACAGTCCGCTCCTCTATGGCTACACCTTC.

This clonotype is a singleton in its sample. The chain carries TRBV11-3 and TRBJ2-7; D may be TRBD1 (6 bases). Deletions cut 2 bases from V and 0 bases from J, with 11 bases between. Germline CDR1 and CDR2: SGHNT and YENEEA. The CDR3 consists of 15 residues. CDR3 amino acids: CASSLTGQTSYEQYF. Here the CDR3 DNA reads TGTGCCAGCAGCTTAACCGGACAGACCTCCTACGAGCAGTACTTC.

Only a few counts were recorded for this clonotype. The chain recombines TRBV3-1 with TRBJ2-1, with D unclear. CDR1 and CDR2 from the germline V gene are LGHDT and YNNKEL (reference sequence). The V end lost 0 bases, the J end lost 8 bases, and 8 bases lay between the germline ends. CDR3 length equals 13 residues. In DNA form, the CDR3 reads TGTGCCAGCAGCCAAGATATGGACCATGAGCAGTTCTTC. Its protein product is CASSQDMDHEQFF.

The chain uses TRBV7-9 and TRBJ2-3; D remains ambiguous. The CDR3 length is 15 residues. Trimming pared 5 bases from V and 2 bases from J, leaving 14 bases between. Per the germline V gene, CDR1 is SEHNR and CDR2 is FQNEAQ (reference sequence). The DNA for the CDR3 is TGTGCCAGCAGCCTAGAATTAGGTTACACAGATACGCAGTATTTT. Translating gives CASSLELGYTDTQYF.

The V gene is TRBV11-2, the J gene TRBJ2-1; no firm D call. This CDR3 is 14 amino acids long. V dropped 5 bases and J dropped 6 bases, with 14 bases sitting between them. Germline V gene sequence: CDR1 SGHAT, CDR2 FQNNGV. The CDR3 sequence: CASSPETALNEQFF. CDR3 sequence (DNA): TGTGCCAGCAGCCCAGAAACTGCTCTCAATGAGCAGTTCTTC.

In this sample, this clonotype turned up many times. J is TRBJ2-4 and V is TRBV12-3 or TRBV12-4; D ambiguous. The CDR3 extends over 11 amino acids. V shed 1 base and J shed 8 bases, with 3 bases lying between them. CDR3 residues: CASSLGDIQYF. The CDR3, as DNA: TGTGCCAGCAGTTTAGGCGACATTCAGTACTTC.

The sample holds many counts of this clonotype. The CDR3 reads CASSLGRRDTQYF. The CDR3 DNA is TGTGCCAGCAGCTTAGGACGACGGGATACGCAGTATTTT. The J gene is TRBJ2-3, the V gene TRBV7-8; D is unclear. V dropped 1 base and J dropped 6 bases, with 8 bases sitting between them. The CDR3 has 13 residues. CDR1 is SGHVS, CDR2 FQNEAQ, per germline.

The CDR3 spells CASSPNMGNSFYGYTF. CDR3 sequence (DNA): TGCGCCAGCAGCCCCAACATGGGTAACAGCTTCTATGGCTACACCTTC. The rearrangement links TRBV4-1 to TRBJ1-2; D is ambiguous. This CDR3 comprises 16 residues. V was pared by 4 bases and J by 4 bases, with 19 bases between. Germline-derived CDR1 and CDR2 are MGHRA and YSYEKL.

This clonotype was counted between two and nine times. This sequence joins TRBV5-1 and TRBJ1-6; the D is unclear. Trimming left V 0 bases short and J 7 bases short, with 8 bases between. CDR1 is SGHRS, CDR2 YFSETQ, per germline. This CDR3 comprises 14 residues. CDR3 protein: CASSLDGENSPLHF. CDR3 DNA sequence: TGCGCCAGCAGCTTGGACGGAGAGAATTCACCCCTCCACTTT.

The chain recombines TRBV7-9 with TRBJ2-3; D call uncertain. The CDR3 loop spans 15 amino acids. Germline V gene data show CDR1 as SEHNR and CDR2 as FQNEAQ (reference sequence). Trimming pared 2 bases from V and 2 bases from J, leaving 11 bases between. The CDR3 bases are TGTGCCAGCAGCTTAAACCCGTCCCCCACAGATACGCAGTATTTT. It is translated as CASSLNPSPTDTQYF. The full variable domain, completed using reference TRBV7-9 and TRBJ2-3, is DTGVSQNPRHKITKRGQNVTFRCDPISEHNRLYWYRQTLGQGPEFLTYFQNEAQLEKSRLLSDRFSAERPKGSFSTLEIQRTEQGDSAMYLCASSLNPSPTDTQYFGPGTRLTVL.

The chain employs TRBV7-2 and TRBJ2-1, with 11 positions matching TRBD2. CDR1 is SGHTA and CDR2 is FQGNSA in the germline V gene. There are 17 residues in the CDR3. Trimming removed 5 bases from V and 7 bases from J; junction bases left unmatched: 13. CDR3 DNA sequence: TGTGCCAGCAGCCCGATCTCACTAGCGGGAGTGGTGAATGAGCAGTTCTTC. This encodes CASSPISLAGVVNEQFF.

Ten or more counts support this clonotype. The chain has TRBV9 and TRBJ2-3, with unresolved D. CDR1 SGDLS and CDR2 YYNGEE come from the germline V gene. The length of the CDR3 is 13 residues. V lost 0 bases to trimming and J lost 0 bases, with 2 bases between them. The chain's CDR3 is CASSVVSTDTQYF. The DNA of the CDR3 is TGTGCCAGCAGCGTAGTTAGCACAGATACGCAGTATTTT.

The sample holds a few counts of this clonotype. V and J are TRBV12-3 or TRBV12-4 and TRBJ2-2; D gene unclear. V lost 4 bases and J 5 bases, leaving 14 bases between the germline ends. This CDR3 is built from 15 residues. The CDR3, as DNA: TGTGCCAGCAGTTGGGCCAAGACGGCTACCGGGGAGCTGTTTTTT. As protein: CASSWAKTATGELFF.

The chain carries TRBV24-1 and TRBJ1-2; D unresolved. The length of the CDR3 is 14 residues. Germline loops: CDR1 KGHDR, CDR2 SFDVKD. Trimming removed 2 bases from V and 8 bases from J, with 14 bases in between. The CDR3 sequence: CATSDYDGITGYTF. For the CDR3, the DNA is TGTGCCACCAGTGATTACGACGGGATTACGGGCTACACCTTC.

The chain is built from TRBV7-9 and TRBJ2-3; 11 positions match TRBD2. Losses at the gene ends were 1 base for V and 2 bases for J; bases not matched to a gene: 8. CDR1 SEHNR and CDR2 FQNEAQ come from the germline V gene (reference sequence). CDR3 length: 18 residues. The CDR3 sequence: CASSLGLAGGLDTDTQYF. CDR3 nucleotides: TGTGCCAGCAGCTTAGGGCTAGCGGGAGGACTTGACACAGATACGCAGTATTTT.

This chain connects TRBV12-3 or TRBV12-4 to TRBJ2-1; D call uncertain. The CDR3 length is 14 residues. V lost 8 bases, J lost 0 bases, and 11 bases lay in between. The CDR3, as DNA: TGTGCCAGCGGTACATCGGCCTCCTACAATGAGCAGTTCTTC. Its protein product is CASGTSASYNEQFF.

In this sample, this clonotype turned up a few times. The rearrangement joins TRBV18 to TRBJ2-5; the match to TRBD1 covers 8 bases. The CDR3 runs to 17 residues. Germline V gene sequence: CDR1 KGHSH, CDR2 LQKENI. The trim removed 1 base at V and 0 bases at J, leaving 7 bases unmatched. The CDR3 sequence is CASSPLPGQGNQETQYF. CDR3 in DNA: TGTGCCAGCTCACCACTCCCCGGACAGGGAAACCAAGAGACCCAGTACTTC.

The chain links TRBV29-1 to TRBJ1-5; tentative D call: TRBD1 (5 bases). Trimming cost V 6 bases and J 3 bases, with 9 bases left between them. This CDR3 has 12 residues. The germline gives CDR1 SQVTM, CDR2 ANQGSEA. The CDR3 protein is CSVRQPNQPQHF. DNA of the CDR3: TGCAGCGTCAGACAGCCCAATCAGCCCCAGCATTTT.

The chain employs TRBV9 and TRBJ2-3; 8 nucleotides agree with TRBD2. Germline V gene lookup returns CDR1 SGDLS and CDR2 YYNGEE. The CDR3 extends over 17 amino acids. J lost 5 bases, V lost 0 bases, and 11 bases had no gene match. Written as DNA, the CDR3 is TGTGCCAGCAGCGTAGCGGGGGGGGCTAGCGGCAAAGATACGCAGTATTTT. This sequence encodes CASSVAGGASGKDTQYF. Full variable domain (missing parts from reference TRBV9 and TRBJ2-3): DSGVTQTPKHLITATGQRVTLRCSPRSGDLSVYWYQQSLDQGLQFLIQYYNGEERAKGNILERFSAQQFPDLHSELNLSSLELGDSALYFCASSVAGGASGKDTQYFGPGTRLTVL.

The chain couples TRBV7-2 to TRBJ2-1; TRBD2 matches 10 bases. V shed 5 bases and J 0 bases; nucleotides not matched to a gene: 7. There are 17 residues in the CDR3. CDR1 SGHTA and CDR2 FQGNSA come from the germline V gene. DNA of the CDR3: TGTGCCAGCAGCCCGCGGCCTAGCGGGAGCTCCTACAATGAGCAGTTCTTC. This gives the protein CASSPRPSGSSYNEQFF.

The chain combines TRBV11-2 with TRBJ2-3; D unresolved. The germline V gene has CDR1 SGHAT and CDR2 FQNNGV. Trimming removed 6 bases from V and 9 bases from J, with 25 bases in between. CDR3 length: 16 residues. CDR3 sequence: CASRPIGARGDGTQYF. In DNA form, the CDR3 reads TGTGCCAGCAGGCCCATCGGTGCTAGAGGAGACGGCACGCAGTATTTT.

This CDR3 is CASSFSGTTNTGELFF. The CDR3 DNA reads TGTGCCAGCAGCTTCTCAGGGACAACGAACACCGGGGAGCTGTTTTTT. The chain couples TRBV7-8 to TRBJ2-2, with D possibly matching TRBD1 (6 bases). Germline V lookup: CDR1 SGHVS, CDR2 FQNEAQ. This CDR3 is built from 16 residues. Trimming shortened V by 3 bases and J by 0 bases, and 11 bases separated the two germline ends.

The J gene is TRBJ2-1, the V gene TRBV15; 9 nucleotides match TRBD2. J was trimmed by 7 bases and V by 2 bases; bases with no gene match: 9. The CDR3 totals 16 residues. The germline V gene encodes CDR1 LNHNV and CDR2 YYDKDF (reference sequence). The CDR3 DNA is TGTGCCACCAGCAGAACTAGCGGGTCCACTCTTAATGAGCAGTTCTTC. Translation gives CATSRTSGSTLNEQFF. Looking up the rest from reference TRBV15 and TRBJ2-1 gives the full variable domain: DAMVIQNPRYQVTQFGKPVTLSCSQTLNHNVMYWYQQKSSQAPKLLFHYYDKDFNNEADTPDNFQSRRPNTSFCFLDIRSPGLGDTAMYLCATSRTSGSTLNEQFFGPGTRLTVL.